The clone carrying this T cell receptor beta chain was recorded at least ten times. Its antigen is not known. The source of the sample is a study of T cells in Graves' hyperthyroidism and ophthalmopathy. The PBMCs were sourced from fresh peripheral blood (more than 8.5 ml). Regions amplified from RNA transcripts were the TCR beta CDR3 regions. TCR CDR3 underwent first-round RT-PCR with the HTBI primer set. One entry per CDR3 protein, called by TCRdb with MiXCR from the multiplex PCR reads. The sample includes about 290,000 distinct CDR3 sequences, about 15% of them seen just once. Germline V gene lookup returns CDR1 LGHNA and CDR2 YSLEER. The trim removed 3 bases at V and 3 bases at J, leaving 6 bases unmatched. The length of the CDR3 is 15 residues. Findings and limits, study-wide: The model identified upcoming ophthalmopathy a median roughly 6 months ahead of onset. From stable hyperthyroidism, ophthalmopathy was separated by a 13 V-J model. Most thyroid-expanded clonotypes above 0.001 were also found in blood.

The J gene is TRBJ2-7, the V gene TRBV4-3; 9 bases map to TRBD1. The sequencing sample was made of blood. This clonotype originated in a woman aged 55-70 years with Graves' ophthalmopathy. CDR3 amino acids: CASSHGQGRDYEQYF. Here the CDR3 DNA reads TGCGCCAGCAGCCACGGACAGGGGCGAGACTACGAGCAGTACTTC.